The 30 T cell receptor beta chains presented below share a single source sample, sequenced in a study of T cell responses to AZD1222 COVID-19 vaccine. Profiled with immunoSEQ multiplex PCR; TCRdb holds only in-frame clones, not every one. The sample holds more than 60,000 clones, roughly 87% seen once. The material sequenced was peripheral blood, taken on day 0 of AZD1222 vaccination. These receptors all stem from an adult in good health.

This clone appeared a few times. This chain connects TRBV28 to TRBJ2-7, with TRBD2 as a possible D gene (5 bases). Germline V gene sequence: CDR1 MDHEN, CDR2 SYDVKM. The CDR3 is 15 residues long. Trimming removed 6 bases from V and 2 bases from J, with 17 bases in between. The CDR3 here is CASSPGGLNAYEQYF. Here the CDR3 DNA reads TGTGCCAGCAGCCCCGGCGGGCTAAACGCCTACGAGCAGTACTTC.

The chain has TRBV11-2 and TRBJ1-2; D gene uncertain. The ends were cut back, 2 bases at V and 7 bases at J, with 11 bases in the middle. The V gene's germline CDR1 is SGHAT and CDR2 FQNNGV. The CDR3 totals 13 residues. The CDR3 DNA follows: TGTGCCAGCAGCTTAAACCGGGAGGGTGGCTACACCTTC. Translating gives CASSLNREGGYTF.

V usage is TRBV6-5 and J usage is TRBJ1-1; D is possibly TRBD1 (5 bases). This CDR3 contains 13 residues. The germline V gene encodes CDR1 MNHEY and CDR2 SVGAGI. V lost 2 bases and J lost 11, with 15 bases in between. CDR3 DNA sequence: TGTGCCAGCAGTTACGGGGACCCAGCGCTGGCTTTCTTT. This translates into CASSYGDPALAFF.

The chain is built from TRBV5-4 and TRBJ2-7; D gene unclear. The ends were cut back, 2 bases at V and 1 base at J, with 7 bases in the middle. The CDR3 contains 13 residues. The germline gives CDR1 SGHNT, CDR2 YYREEE (reference sequence). In DNA, the CDR3 is TGTGCCAGCAGCTTAAACCCATCCTACGAGCAGTACTTC. Translation gives CASSLNPSYEQYF.

The chain carries TRBV5-6 and TRBJ1-6; 10 positions match TRBD1. This CDR3 has 16 amino acids. With 1 base clipped from V and 8 bases from J, the junction kept 6 bases outside the gene matches. Germline CDR1 and CDR2: SGHDT and YYEEEE. The DNA of the CDR3 is TGTGCCAGCAGCTTGTCGGGCGGGACAGGGGATTCACCCCTCCACTTT. Its protein is CASSLSGGTGDSPLHF.

This clone was seen once. The chain combines TRBV19 with TRBJ1-2, with 7 bases fitting TRBD1. This CDR3 contains 15 residues. Germline V CDR1 and CDR2: LNHDA, SQIVND (reference sequence). The J segment lost 7 bases and the V segment lost 8 bases, leaving 16 bases of the junction unmatched. CDR3 loop: CASADRNPYVGGYTF. CDR3 DNA: TGTGCCAGTGCGGACAGGAATCCCTATGTAGGTGGCTACACCTTC. The whole variable domain, remainder taken from reference TRBV19 and TRBJ1-2, is DGGITQSPKYLFRKEGQNVTLSCEQNLNHDAMYWYRQDPGQGLRLIYYSQIVNDFQKGDIAEGYSVSREKKESFPLTVTSAQKNPTAFYLCASADRNPYVGGYTFGSGTRLTVV.

J is TRBJ1-3 and V is TRBV9, with D possibly matching TRBD1 (5 bases). Germline V gene data show CDR1 as SGDLS and CDR2 as YYNGEE. V lost 0 bases, J lost 0 bases, and 10 bases lay in between. This CDR3 contains 16 residues. The CDR3 coding sequence is TGTGCCAGCAGCGTAGGGGTCAGGGCCTCTGGAAACACCATATATTTT. Amino acids: CASSVGVRASGNTIYF.

The rearrangement joins TRBV6-2 or TRBV6-3 to TRBJ1-5, with D perhaps matching TRBD1 (5 bases). V shed 2 bases and J shed 4 bases, with 9 bases lying between them. CDR1 MNHEY and CDR2 SVGEGT come from the germline V gene. The length of the CDR3 is 14 residues. Here the CDR3 reads CASSYLQGNQPQHF. CDR3 DNA sequence: TGTGCCAGCAGTTACCTTCAGGGAAATCAGCCCCAGCATTTT.

V and J are TRBV27 and TRBJ2-1; D is possibly TRBD1 or TRBD2 (5 bases each). This CDR3 is built from 16 residues. Germline V gene lookup returns CDR1 MNHEY and CDR2 SMNVEV (reference sequence). The V end was cut by 4 bases, the J end by 4 bases, with 17 bases between. The CDR3, as DNA: TGTGCCAGCAGTTCCAAGGGGAGACGGATTTACAATGAGCAGTTCTTC. Its protein is CASSSKGRRIYNEQFF.

The chain links TRBV28 to TRBJ2-2, with D possibly matching TRBD1 (6 bases). CDR3 size: 15 residues. Germline CDR1 reads MDHEN; CDR2 reads SYDVKM. Trimming removed 6 bases at V and 3 bases at J, with 14 bases between. CDR3 sequence: CASRPGQADTGELFF. The CDR3 coding sequence is TGTGCCAGCAGACCGGGACAAGCCGACACCGGGGAGCTGTTTTTT.

This chain joins TRBV5-1 and TRBJ1-6; the D gene is possibly TRBD1 (6 bases). The CDR3 loop spans 15 amino acids. Deletions cut 3 bases from V and 7 bases from J, with 14 bases between. Germline CDR1 is SGHRS and CDR2 is YFSETQ. This CDR3 is CASSSGQHDNSPLHF. CDR3 coding DNA: TGCGCCAGCAGCTCCGGACAGCATGACAATTCACCCCTCCACTTT.

The chain is built from TRBV28 and TRBJ1-4; the D is unclear. V lost 9 bases to trimming and J lost 8 bases, with 10 bases between them. CDR3 length equals 11 residues. Per germline, CDR1 MDHEN and CDR2 SYDVKM. The CDR3 nucleotides read TGTGCCAGTGCAGCGGGGGAAAAACTGTTTTTT. This codes for CASAAGEKLFF.

The genes are TRBV10-2 and TRBJ2-3; D may be TRBD2 (6 bases). With 8 bases removed from V and 6 bases from J, the gap between germline ends came to 15 bases. Germline loops: CDR1 WSHSY, CDR2 SAAADI. This CDR3 contains 13 residues. CDR3 region: CASGRSSADTQYF. The CDR3 DNA sequence: TGCGCCAGCGGTAGGTCTAGCGCTGATACGCAGTATTTT.

V is TRBV6-1 and J is TRBJ1-1; D gene unclear. Germline V gene data show CDR1 as MNHNS and CDR2 as SASEGT. V gave up 2 bases and J gave up 1 base, with 8 bases separating them. CDR3 length: 14 amino acids. For the CDR3, the DNA is TGTGCCAGCAGTGAACGGTTGGAGAACACTGAAGCTTTCTTT. This codes for CASSERLENTEAFF.

V usage is TRBV27 and J usage is TRBJ2-1, with 7 bases identical to TRBD2. J lost 6 bases, V lost 3 bases, and 8 bases had no gene match. Per germline, CDR1 MNHEY and CDR2 SMNVEV (reference sequence). CDR3 length equals 15 residues. The CDR3 nucleotides read TGTGCCAGCAGTTTTTGGGGAGGGGTCCCCAATGAGCAGTTCTTC. Encoded protein: CASSFWGGVPNEQFF.

V and J are TRBV5-5 and TRBJ2-7; TRBD1 matches at 7 bases. Germline-derived CDR1 and CDR2 are SGHKS and YYEKEE (reference sequence). With 2 bases clipped from V and 5 bases from J, the junction kept 7 bases outside the gene matches. The CDR3 loop spans 14 amino acids. The CDR3: CASSFRTGEDEQYF. The CDR3 DNA reads TGTGCCAGCAGCTTCCGGACAGGTGAGGACGAGCAGTACTTC.

The chain joins TRBV27 to TRBJ2-7; D remains ambiguous. CDR1 and CDR2 from the germline V gene are MNHEY and SMNVEV (reference sequence). V lost 6 bases to trimming and J lost 0 bases, with 12 bases between them. This CDR3 region has 14 residues. The CDR3 reads CASRRAMISYEQYF. The CDR3 DNA sequence: TGTGCCAGCAGACGGGCCATGATCTCCTACGAGCAGTACTTC.

The chain is built from TRBV6-5 and TRBJ1-2; D gene unclear. Looked up from germline, CDR1 is MNHEY and CDR2 is SVGAGI. The V and J ends lost 1 base and 8 bases respectively, with 8 bases between them. The length of the CDR3 is 12 residues. The CDR3 is CASSYYKGGYTF. The CDR3, as DNA: TGTGCCAGCAGTTACTACAAAGGGGGCTACACCTTC.

The chain is built from TRBV7-9 and TRBJ2-5, with D unclear. V lost 5 bases to trimming and J lost 5 bases, with 15 bases between them. The CDR3 loop spans 14 amino acids. CDR1 SEHNR and CDR2 FQNEAQ come from the germline V gene (reference sequence). CDR3 nucleotides: TGTGCCAGCAGCCGACCTGGTAGGGTCGAGACCCAGTACTTC. Residues: CASSRPGRVETQYF.

This chain uses TRBV6-5 with TRBJ2-3, with D hard to call. The CDR3 has 14 residues. CDR1 is MNHEY and CDR2 is SVGAGI in the germline V gene. V was clipped by 6 bases and J by 5 bases, with 15 bases between them. As DNA, the CDR3 is TGTGCCAGCAGGGATGGTTCCGTGGGAGATACGCAGTATTTT. It translates to CASRDGSVGDTQYF.

The rearrangement joins TRBV4-2 to TRBJ2-7, with a weak D call TRBD1 (5 bases). This CDR3 is 12 amino acids long. Looked up from germline, CDR1 is LGHNA and CDR2 is YNFKEQ. V was clipped by 4 bases and J by 5 bases, with 9 bases between them. The CDR3 region is CASSLAGNEQYF. For the CDR3, the DNA is TGTGCCAGCAGCCTAGCAGGGAACGAGCAGTACTTC.

The rearrangement joins TRBV4-1 to TRBJ2-1, with unresolved D. Per germline, CDR1 MGHRA and CDR2 YSYEKL. Between the trimmed V and J ends, which lost 1 base and 2 bases, there was a span of 9 bases. The CDR3 totals 15 residues. The DNA of the CDR3 is TGCGCCAGCAGCCAAGCAGGTACCACCTACAATGAGCAGTTCTTC. Its protein is CASSQAGTTYNEQFF.

The genes are TRBV10-3 and TRBJ2-3; D is perhaps TRBD1 (6 bases). Germline lookup yields CDR1 ENHRY and CDR2 SYGVKD. The CDR3 loop spans 13 amino acids. V was cut by 6 bases and J by 2 bases, with 9 bases left in between. The CDR3 region has the DNA TGTGCCATCAGCCGGACAGACACAGATACGCAGTATTTT. Amino acids: CAISRTDTDTQYF.

The table lists this clone with a count of one. The chain carries TRBV6-5 and TRBJ2-7; TRBD1 matches 9 bases. The CDR3 length is 14 residues. Trimming took 7 bases from V and 3 from J; bases not matched to a gene: 7. The germline V gene encodes CDR1 MNHEY and CDR2 SVGAGI. The CDR3 DNA follows: TGTGCCAGCACCCCGGACAGGGGAGGCTACGAGCAGTACTTC. Amino acid sequence: CASTPDRGGYEQYF.

The genes are TRBV11-2 and TRBJ1-1, with TRBD1 as a possible D gene (5 bases). From germline, CDR1 is SGHAT and CDR2 FQNNGV. The CDR3 has 13 amino acids. Trimming removed 5 bases at V and 6 bases at J, with 13 bases between. The CDR3 here is CASSPQGGPEAFF. For the CDR3, the DNA is TGTGCCAGCAGCCCTCAGGGTGGCCCTGAAGCTTTCTTT.

The chain is built from TRBV12-5 and TRBJ1-6; 11 bases line up with TRBD1. The CDR3 runs 20 residues. CDR1 is LGHNT, CDR2 FRNRAP, per germline. Losses at the gene ends were 1 base for V and 0 bases for J; bases not matched to a gene: 8. In nucleotides, the CDR3 is TGTGCTAGTGGTTTGGCTCCCGGACAGGGGGCAATCTCCTATAATTCACCCCTCCACTTT. Protein: CASGLAPGQGAISYNSPLHF. The full variable domain, completed using reference TRBV12-5 and TRBJ1-6, is DARVTQTPRHKVTEMGQEVTMRCQPILGHNTVFWYRQTMMQGLELLAYFRNRAPLDDSGMPKDRFSAEMPDATLATLKIQPSEPRDSAVYFCASGLAPGQGAISYNSPLHFGNGTRLTVT.

The chain carries TRBV19 and TRBJ1-5, with 9 bases matching TRBD1. Germline CDR1 is LNHDA and CDR2 is SQIVND (reference sequence). The CDR3 is made up of 15 amino acids. With 4 bases clipped from V and 8 bases from J, the junction kept 9 bases outside the gene matches. CDR3 sequence reads: CASSTPGQGLKPQHF. As DNA, the CDR3 is TGTGCCAGTAGTACTCCGGGACAGGGTCTGAAGCCCCAGCATTTT.

This chain joins TRBV6-5 and TRBJ1-6; no definite D call. Trimming took 7 bases from V and 6 from J, leaving 7 bases between them. This CDR3 has 12 residues. Germline V CDR1 and CDR2: MNHEY, SVGAGI. The CDR3 nucleotides read TGTGCCAGCAAACGAACTAATTCACCCCTCCACTTT. Translated: CASKRTNSPLHF.

This sequence joins TRBV5-6 and TRBJ1-1; D is unclear. This CDR3 spans 14 amino acids. The germline V gene encodes CDR1 SGHDT and CDR2 YYEEEE. Trimming shortened V by 0 bases and J by 0 bases, and 6 bases separated the two germline ends. The CDR3 loop reads CASSLVELNTEAFF. DNA for the CDR3: TGTGCCAGCAGCTTGGTGGAGTTGAACACTGAAGCTTTCTTT.

This clone was counted a few times. The chain uses TRBV19 and TRBJ1-2; D remains unclear. The V gene's germline CDR1 is LNHDA and CDR2 SQIVND (reference sequence). The CDR3 covers 16 residues. The ends were cut back, 1 base at V and 1 base at J, with 13 bases in the middle. The CDR3 here is CASSIGPTPHNYGYTF. CDR3 nucleotide sequence: TGTGCCAGTAGTATAGGCCCGACTCCCCATAACTATGGCTACACCTTC.